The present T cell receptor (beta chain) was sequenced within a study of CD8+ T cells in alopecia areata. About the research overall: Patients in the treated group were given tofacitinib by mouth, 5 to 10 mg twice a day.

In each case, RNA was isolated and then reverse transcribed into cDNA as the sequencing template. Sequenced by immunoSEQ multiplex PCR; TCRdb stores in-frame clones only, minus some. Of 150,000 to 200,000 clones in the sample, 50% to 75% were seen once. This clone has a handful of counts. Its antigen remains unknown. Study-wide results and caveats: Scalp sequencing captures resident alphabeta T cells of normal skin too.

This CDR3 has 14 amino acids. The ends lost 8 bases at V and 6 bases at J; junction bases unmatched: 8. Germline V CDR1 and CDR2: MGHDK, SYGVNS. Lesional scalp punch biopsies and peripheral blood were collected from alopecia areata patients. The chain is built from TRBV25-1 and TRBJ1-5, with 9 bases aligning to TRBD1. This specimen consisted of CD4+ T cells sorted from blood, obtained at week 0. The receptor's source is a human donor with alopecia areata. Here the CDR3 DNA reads TGTGCCAGCGCCGGGACAGGGAGGGCTCAGCCCCAGCATTTT. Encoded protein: CASAGTGRAQPQHF.